This passage covers 30 T cell receptor beta chains from one sample sequenced in a study of neurological immune-mediated disorders. TCRdb independently ran MiXCR on the 5' RACE reads; one entry per CDR3 protein. The sample consists of about 80,000 distinct CDR3 sequences, 5% to 6% of them appearing once. Stated time point: longitudinal time-point 2. The specimen sequenced was PBMCs. Receptors were obtained from a woman aged 55-70 years with multiple sclerosis.

This clonotype showed up many times. The rearrangement links TRBV5-1 to TRBJ2-2; tentatively, D is TRBD2 (5 bases). Trimming left V 0 bases short and J 0 bases short, with 9 bases between. Germline V gene data show CDR1 as SGHRS and CDR2 as YFSETQ. This CDR3 has 16 residues. The CDR3 nucleotides read TGCGCCAGCAGCTTGGTGAGCGGCGCGAACACCGGGGAGCTGTTTTTT. Its translation: CASSLVSGANTGELFF.

This clonotype was seen at least ten times. The chain uses TRBV20-1 and TRBJ2-3; TRBD2 matches at 10 bases. V was pared by 3 bases and J by 1 base, with 4 bases of the junction left unmatched. Germline V lookup: CDR1 DFQATT, CDR2 SNEGSKA (reference sequence). The CDR3 is 15 residues long. The CDR3 is CSASRLAGRTDTQYF. Here the CDR3 DNA reads TGCAGTGCTAGTAGACTAGCGGGTCGCACAGATACGCAGTATTTT.

The chain employs TRBV6-1 and TRBJ1-3; D is unresolved. This CDR3 is 14 amino acids long. Trimming stripped 2 bases from V and 0 bases from J, with 5 bases between. In germline, CDR1 is MNHNS, CDR2 SASEGT. The CDR3 loop is CASSEPFSGNTIYF. CDR3 DNA sequence: TGTGCCAGCAGTGAACCTTTCTCTGGAAACACCATATATTTT.

This clonotype was recorded many times. CDR3 loop: CASGGHRGLQETQYF. CDR3 coding DNA: TGTGCCAGCGGGGGACACCGGGGACTACAAGAGACCCAGTACTTC. The gene calls are TRBV6-6 and TRBJ2-5; tentative D call: TRBD2 (7 bases). This CDR3 contains 15 residues. V shed 8 bases and J shed 2 bases, with 18 bases lying between them. Germline V CDR1 and CDR2: MNHNY, SVGAGI (reference sequence).

This clonotype was counted many times. Written as DNA, the CDR3 is TGCAGTGCCCCAGCGGGGGGAGGCACCGGGGAGCTGTTTTTT. Translating it yields CSAPAGGGTGELFF. V and J are TRBV20-1 and TRBJ2-2, with 9 bases fitting TRBD2. The V gene's germline CDR1 is DFQATT and CDR2 SNEGSKA (reference sequence). The CDR3 covers 14 residues. The V segment lost 6 bases and the J segment 4 bases; nucleotides outside the gene matches: 6.

This clonotype was counted many times. V is TRBV29-1 and J is TRBJ2-7; 9 bases fit TRBD1. After removal of 4 bases from V and 1 base from J, the junction contained 5 bases not matched to a gene. This CDR3 comprises 14 residues. The germline CDR1 and CDR2 sequences are SQVTM and ANQGSEA. The CDR3 sequence is CSVGVGTGSYEQYF. As DNA, the CDR3 is TGCAGCGTTGGGGTCGGGACAGGGTCCTACGAGCAGTACTTC.

The rearrangement links TRBV12-3 or TRBV12-4 to TRBJ2-2; 9 nucleotides line up with TRBD2. V lost 3 bases, J lost 6 bases, and 8 bases stayed unmatched. This CDR3 region has 16 residues. For the CDR3, the DNA is TGTGCCAGCAGTTTTTCCGCGGGGGGGCCCTCCGGGGAGCTGTTTTTT. Translating gives CASSFSAGGPSGELFF.

This clonotype was seen ten or more times. The chain employs TRBV6-6 and TRBJ1-5; D is perhaps TRBD1 (6 bases). The V end lost 8 bases, the J end lost 3 bases, and 17 bases lay between the germline ends. This CDR3 has 15 amino acids. Germline CDR1 MNHNY, CDR2 SVGAGI (reference sequence). The chain's CDR3 is CASRSGAMSNQPQHF. As DNA, the CDR3 is TGTGCCAGCCGTTCAGGGGCCATGTCCAATCAGCCCCAGCATTTT.

This clonotype came up many times. V usage is TRBV29-1 and J usage is TRBJ2-2; D may be TRBD1 (8 bases). Trimming removed 7 bases from V and 0 bases from J, with 12 bases in between. The CDR3 runs 14 residues. The germline CDR1 and CDR2 sequences are SQVTM and ANQGSEA. Here the CDR3 reads CSAGGQANTGELFF. The CDR3 DNA reads TGCAGCGCGGGGGGACAGGCGAACACCGGGGAGCTGTTTTTT.

In its sample, this clonotype was seen many times. V usage is TRBV5-1 and J usage is TRBJ2-2, with TRBD2 as a possible D gene (5 bases). V was clipped by 2 bases and J by 7 bases, with 9 bases between them. This CDR3 has 13 amino acids. Germline loops: CDR1 SGHRS, CDR2 YFSETQ. In DNA form, the CDR3 reads TGCGCCAGCAGCTTAGCCCGGGGCGGGGAGCTGTTTTTT. It yields the protein CASSLARGGELFF.

This clonotype was counted at least ten times. The chain links TRBV5-1 to TRBJ2-2; D possibly uses TRBD1 or TRBD2 (5 bases each). The V end lost 4 bases, the J end lost 1 base, and 8 bases lay between the germline ends. Germline CDR1 and CDR2: SGHRS and YFSETQ. CDR3 length: 14 residues. CDR3 nucleotides: TGCGCCAGCAGCCGGGACGAGAACACCGGGGAGCTGTTTTTT. This codes for CASSRDENTGELFF.

V and J are TRBV29-1 and TRBJ1-1; the D is unclear. From germline, CDR1 is SQVTM and CDR2 ANQGSEA. This CDR3 is 13 amino acids long. With 1 base removed from V and 6 bases from J, the gap between germline ends came to 12 bases. The CDR3 nucleotides are TGCAGCGTTGAAGGCCTATCGAGGGCTGAAGCTTTCTTT. Protein: CSVEGLSRAEAFF.

This clonotype was recorded many times. The CDR3 sequence is CASSQDLLTEAFF. The CDR3 bases are TGTGCCAGCAGCCAGGACCTGCTCACTGAAGCTTTCTTT. This sequence joins TRBV11-3 and TRBJ1-1; D remains ambiguous. The V and J ends lost 5 bases and 4 bases respectively, with 11 bases between them. The CDR3 sequence is 13 residues long. Per germline, CDR1 SGHNT and CDR2 YENEEA.

This clonotype was counted only a few times. The chain employs TRBV12-3 or TRBV12-4 and TRBJ2-7; TRBD2 might be the D (6 bases). V lost 2 bases and J 1 base, leaving 15 bases between the germline ends. CDR3 length equals 16 residues. CDR3 sequence reads: CASSLMEGTGSYEQYF. CDR3 in DNA: TGTGCCAGCAGTTTAATGGAGGGAACGGGGTCCTACGAGCAGTACTTC.

This clonotype has at least ten counts. The gene calls are TRBV7-2 and TRBJ2-7, with a possible D match to TRBD1 (6 bases). Germline V gene sequence: CDR1 SGHTA, CDR2 FQGNSA. V lost 5 bases and J lost 0, with 11 bases in between. There are 14 residues in the CDR3. The CDR3 DNA sequence: TGTGCCAGCAGCACCGACAGGAGCTCCTACGAGCAGTACTTC. The encoded protein is CASSTDRSSYEQYF.

At least ten counts were recorded for this clonotype. The CDR3, as DNA: TGTGCCAACTCCGGGGTGACAGGCGAAGCTTTCTTT. Amino acids: CANSGVTGEAFF. This rearrangement joins TRBV6-1 to TRBJ1-1, with D possibly being TRBD1 (6 bases). In germline, CDR1 is MNHNS, CDR2 SASEGT. V was cut by 10 bases and J by 8 bases, with 17 bases left in between. The CDR3 contains 12 residues.

This clonotype was counted ten times or more. This chain joins TRBV12-3 or TRBV12-4 and TRBJ2-3, with TRBD2 matching 12 bases. The CDR3 length is 15 residues. V trimming: 4 bases; J trimming: 3 bases; junction bases outside the gene matches: 2. The CDR3 is CASSSTSGGTDTQYF. Written as DNA, the CDR3 is TGTGCCAGCAGTTCTACTAGCGGGGGGACAGATACGCAGTATTTT.

This clonotype was recorded at least ten times. This chain connects TRBV20-1 to TRBJ2-1; D perhaps matches TRBD1 (5 bases). Trimming took off 0 bases at V and 3 bases at J, with 12 bases between the two ends. Germline values: CDR1 DFQATT, CDR2 SNEGSKA (reference sequence). The CDR3 has 15 residues. The CDR3 DNA reads TGCAGTGCTAGAGATCTTCAGGGTAACTACAATGAGCAGTTCTTC. Protein product: CSARDLQGNYNEQFF.

The gene calls are TRBV7-9 and TRBJ1-2; the match to TRBD1 covers 11 bases. Losses at the gene ends were 0 bases for V and 7 bases for J; bases not matched to a gene: 7. This CDR3 has 16 residues. Germline loops: CDR1 SEHNR, CDR2 FQNEAQ (reference sequence). CDR3 residues: CASSLAQGQGAGGYTF. DNA for the CDR3: TGTGCCAGCAGCTTAGCGCAAGGACAGGGGGCGGGTGGCTACACCTTC.

This CDR3 is CASSLDGRPGGNEKLFF. CDR3 in DNA: TGCGCCAGCAGCTTGGACGGCAGGCCAGGGGGGAATGAAAAACTGTTTTTT. This chain links TRBV5-1 with TRBJ1-4; 7 bases map to TRBD1. This CDR3 is built from 17 residues. Losses at the gene ends were 0 bases for V and 5 bases for J; bases not matched to a gene: 10. Germline loops: CDR1 SGHRS, CDR2 YFSETQ. Supplemented by reference TRBV5-1 and TRBJ1-4, the full variable domain reads KAGVTQTPRYLIKTRGQQVTLSCSPISGHRSVSWYQQTPGQGLQFLFEYFSETQRNKGNFPGRFSGRQFSNSRSEMNVSTLELGDSALYLCASSLDGRPGGNEKLFFGSGTQLSVL.

The V call is TRBV20-1, the J call TRBJ2-3, with 13 bases that match TRBD2. Germline V gives CDR1 DFQATT, CDR2 SNEGSKA (reference sequence). This CDR3 is built from 17 residues. J was trimmed by 1 base and V by 5 bases; bases with no gene match: 9. The DNA for the CDR3 is TGCAGTGCTTCTCAAGGACTAGCGGGGGTAGGCACAGATACGCAGTATTTT. Protein: CSASQGLAGVGTDTQYF.

This clonotype was picked up many times. V gene TRBV5-1 combines with J gene TRBJ2-1; TRBD2 matches at 7 bases. V shed 3 bases and J 5 bases; nucleotides not matched to a gene: 8. This CDR3 spans 15 amino acids. Germline CDR1 SGHRS, CDR2 YFSETQ. The CDR3 DNA sequence: TGCGCCAGCAGCTACGGACTAGTTCTAGACAATGAGCAGTTCTTC. This translates into CASSYGLVLDNEQFF.

This clonotype was found many times. The V call is TRBV5-1, the J call TRBJ1-1; 9 positions match TRBD1. CDR1 is SGHRS, CDR2 YFSETQ, per germline. This CDR3 has 13 residues. The V segment lost 4 bases and the J segment 11 bases; nucleotides outside the gene matches: 9. This chain's CDR3 is CASSPGTGPEAFF. The CDR3 coding sequence is TGCGCCAGCAGCCCGGGGACAGGGCCAGAGGCTTTCTTT.

This clonotype was seen many times. The CDR3: CSALETGLDEQYF. CDR3 nucleotides: TGCAGTGCTTTAGAGACAGGGCTGGACGAGCAGTACTTC. The V and J genes are TRBV20-1 and TRBJ2-7; the match to TRBD1 covers 7 bases. This CDR3 contains 13 residues. Germline V CDR1 and CDR2: DFQATT, SNEGSKA (reference sequence). V lost 5 bases, J lost 5 bases, and 9 bases stayed unmatched.

This clonotype was found many times. This chain uses TRBV5-5 with TRBJ1-4; 7 bases fit TRBD1. Trimming removed 6 bases from V and 7 bases from J; junction bases left unmatched: 9. The CDR3 is 14 residues long. Germline-derived CDR1 and CDR2 are SGHKS and YYEKEE (reference sequence). DNA of the CDR3: TGTGCCAGCAACCTGGACAGGAATGGTGAAAAACTGTTTTTT. It encodes CASNLDRNGEKLFF.

This clonotype was seen repeatedly, ten times or more. Here the CDR3 DNA reads TGTGCCAGCAGACTTCTTAGCGGGGTCTACGAGCAGTACTTC. Translated: CASRLLSGVYEQYF. V usage is TRBV28 and J usage is TRBJ2-7, with 8 bases fitting TRBD2. After removal of 6 bases from V and 3 bases from J, the junction contained 7 bases not matched to a gene. The CDR3 spans 14 residues. Germline CDR1 MDHEN, CDR2 SYDVKM. Variable domain in full (rest from reference TRBV28 and TRBJ2-7): DVKVTQSSRYLVKRTGEKVFLECVQDMDHENMFWYRQDPGLGLRLIYFSYDVKMKEKGDIPEGYSVSREKKERFSLILESASTNQTSMYLCASRLLSGVYEQYFGPGTRLTVT.

The rearrangement links TRBV5-1 to TRBJ1-1; weak D call: TRBD1 (5 bases). This CDR3 is 14 amino acids long. V lost 4 bases, J lost 2 bases, and 12 bases lay in between. Germline CDR1 is SGHRS and CDR2 is YFSETQ. The CDR3 loop reads CASSQGTSNTEAFF. CDR3 coding DNA: TGCGCCAGCAGCCAGGGAACATCTAACACTGAAGCTTTCTTT.

This clonotype occurred a few times. V usage is TRBV3-1 and J usage is TRBJ1-2; D gene ambiguous. The CDR3 covers 17 residues. The V and J ends lost 5 bases and 0 bases respectively, with 19 bases between them. Germline assignment: CDR1 LGHDT and CDR2 YNNKEL (reference sequence). CDR3 sequence (DNA): TGTGCCAGCAGCACACGAACAAGAGCCGCAGCTAACTATGGCTACACCTTC. Its protein is CASSTRTRAAANYGYTF.

This clonotype was seen ten or more times. This rearrangement joins TRBV20-1 to TRBJ2-7; 7 bases match TRBD2. The germline V gene has CDR1 DFQATT and CDR2 SNEGSKA (reference sequence). This CDR3 is built from 13 residues. The V and J ends lost 3 bases and 3 bases, in that order; junction bases with no gene match: 5. DNA of the CDR3: TGCAGTGCTAGGTGGCGGGGGAACTACGAGCAGTACTTC. Residues: CSARWRGNYEQYF.

A few counts support this clonotype. The chain carries TRBV5-1 and TRBJ2-5, with TRBD1 as a possible D gene (6 bases). Trimming pared 0 bases from V and 4 bases from J, leaving 16 bases between. This CDR3 spans 16 amino acids. The germline V gene encodes CDR1 SGHRS and CDR2 YFSETQ. The CDR3 sequence: CASSLGTQGLGETQYF. In DNA, the CDR3 is TGCGCCAGCAGCTTGGGCACACAGGGCTTGGGAGAGACCCAGTACTTC.